Below, one TCR beta chain is given with its context. What it binds is unknown. This CDR3 has 14 amino acids. The germline V gene has CDR1 LNHDA and CDR2 SQIVND (reference sequence). Trimming took 10 bases from V and 0 from J, leaving 13 bases between them. Libraries were prepared by immunoSEQ multiplex PCR; TCRdb keeps only in-frame clonotypes and omits some of them. The sample carries about 130,000 clones, 86% recorded once. This sample is part of a study of T cell responses to AZD1222 COVID-19 vaccine. Study-wide points: Nearly half of the spike-specific TCRs reportedly recognize variant regions that carry no mutations. Repertoires were obtained solely post-peak T cell response. Only six individuals given AZD1222 were seropositive at baseline.

The sequence was obtained from an adult in good health. This chain links TRBV19 with TRBJ2-1, with D hard to call. Specimen: peripheral blood, collected on day 0 of AZD1222 vaccination. The CDR3 loop reads CATTRKSSYNEQFF. In nucleotides, the CDR3 is TGTGCCACGACCCGTAAGAGCTCCTACAATGAGCAGTTCTTC.